The T cell receptor (beta chain) under discussion was sequenced for a study of T-cell memory formation after mild COVID-19. TCRdb re-analysed the 5' RACE reads in MiXCR, keeping a single row per CDR3 protein. Altogether some 270,000 distinct CDR3 sequences are present, roughly 15% being singletons, with the ten largest covering around 2.2%. This clonotype was recorded a few times. There are 18 residues in the CDR3. V lost 0 bases, J lost 4 bases, and 15 bases stayed unmatched. The germline V gene encodes CDR1 LNHNV and CDR2 YYDKDF (reference sequence). The sequence was collected from an adult woman who had mild COVID-19 (a few samples of this study predate the infection). Cell type and time point are not known. The gene calls are TRBV15 and TRBJ2-7; 7 nucleotides agree with TRBD2. Material for sequencing was PBMCs or a T cell subset sorted from them (not recorded which). The CDR3 protein is CATSRDGIAGRPPYEQYF. The CDR3 coding sequence is TGTGCCACCAGCAGAGATGGAATAGCGGGCCGCCCCCCTTACGAGCAGTACTTC.